The entry below describes one T cell receptor beta chain. This specimen belongs to a study of blood T cell repertoires in COVID-19. The V gene lost 7 bases and the J gene lost 8 bases, with 20 bases spanning the gap. Germline CDR1 SQVTM, CDR2 ANQGSEA. The CDR3 is 13 amino acids. Sequencing was performed with immunoSEQ multiplex PCR; in TCRdb, only in-frame clones are kept and a portion is missing. The data show a few hundred thousand clones, roughly 87% seen once. This TCR was sampled from a woman between 25 and 40 years old who had recovered from COVID-19. The specimen was PBMCs or T cells enriched from blood (not recorded which). This chain connects TRBV29-1 to TRBJ1-2, with a weak D call TRBD1 (5 bases). Here the CDR3 DNA reads TGCAGCGCCCCGCGGGGGAGAGAAGGGGGCTACACCTTC. This sequence encodes CSAPRGREGGYTF.